The rows below give T cell receptor beta chains drawn from one sample of a study of T-cell memory formation after mild COVID-19. MiXCR was run by TCRdb on the 5' RACE reads, yielding one entry per CDR3 protein. Of under 550,000 distinct CDR3 sequences listed, about a sixth are singletons. The sample comprised PBMCs or a T cell subset sorted from them (not recorded which). These receptors originate from a man between 18 and 35 years old who had mild COVID-19 (a few samples of this study predate the infection). Cell type and time point are not known. The CDR3 runs from the conserved cysteine through the conserved F or W. The order of the fields is V gene, clone size, D gene, J gene, CDR3 protein, CDR3 DNA. The D gene is left open where the match is weak. Size is omitted from some rows. Given values are once, few, many or a class for expanded clones.

TRBV4-1	NA	TRBD2	TRBJ2-1	CASSPRVGLEVDEQFF	TGCGCCAGCAGCCCCAGAGTGGGACTAGAGGTCGATGAGCAGTTCTTC
TRBV4-1	NA	NA	TRBJ2-2	CASSLGPRNTGELFF	TGCGCCAGCAGCCTAGGGCCGAGGAACACCGGGGAGCTGTTTTTT
TRBV5-1	NA	NA	TRBJ2-1	CASSQTGPGLYNEQFF	TGCGCCAGCAGTCAGACAGGCCCAGGCCTCTACAATGAGCAGTTCTTC
TRBV2	NA	NA	TRBJ1-2	CASSERQAGNYGYTF	TGTGCCAGCAGTGAACGGCAGGCAGGGAACTATGGCTACACCTTC
TRBV20-1	NA	NA	TRBJ1-2	CSASTRGGNYGYTF	TGCAGTGCTAGTACTAGGGGGGGCAACTATGGCTACACCTTC
TRBV5-1	NA	NA	TRBJ1-2	CASSESPGGASWDYTF	TGCGCCAGCTCCGAGTCACCCGGGGGGGCTTCATGGGACTACACCTTC
TRBV5-1	NA	TRBD2	TRBJ2-2	CASSLDRGANTGELFF	TGCGCCAGCAGCTTGGATCGGGGGGCGAACACCGGGGAGCTGTTTTTT
TRBV6-2/TRBV6-3	few	NA	TRBJ1-1	CASNHRVRTEAFF	TGTGCCAGCAACCACAGGGTCCGCACTGAAGCTTTCTTT
TRBV4-2	few	TRBD2	TRBJ2-1	CASSQVGGGNEQFF	TGTGCCAGCAGCCAAGTTGGGGGGGGTAATGAGCAGTTCTTC
TRBV7-2	many	NA	TRBJ2-3	CASSFYTDTQYF	TGTGCCAGCAGCTTTTACACAGATACGCAGTATTTT
TRBV2	NA	NA	TRBJ2-1	CASSATDNEQFF	TGTGCCAGCAGTGCAACAGACAATGAGCAGTTCTTC
TRBV4-1	few	NA	TRBJ1-1	CASRRSMQGLFEAFF	TGCGCCAGCAGGAGAAGTATGCAGGGGTTGTTTGAAGCTTTCTTT
TRBV5-1	NA	TRBD1	TRBJ2-5	CASSAGTGYETQYF	TGCGCCAGCAGCGCTGGGACAGGGTATGAGACCCAGTACTTC
TRBV20-1	many	TRBD2	TRBJ2-3	CSARDLVGGDTQYF	TGCAGTGCTAGAGATCTGGTCGGGGGGGATACGCAGTATTTT
TRBV20-1	NA	TRBD2	TRBJ2-5	CSASGLAAEGETQYF	TGCAGTGCTAGTGGGCTAGCGGCCGAGGGGGAGACCCAGTACTTC
TRBV5-1	many	TRBD1	TRBJ2-1	CASSLGQGNEQFF	TGTGCCAGCAGTCTGGGACAGGGGAATGAGCAGTTCTTC
TRBV4-1	many	NA	TRBJ2-3	CASSQRWVGGDTQYF	TGCGCCAGCAGCCAACGGTGGGTTGGAGGGGATACGCAGTATTTT
TRBV20-1	NA	TRBD1	TRBJ1-1	CSARDLSGGTEAFF	TGCAGTGCTAGAGATCTCTCAGGGGGCACTGAAGCTTTCTTT
TRBV18	few	NA	TRBJ2-7	CASSPPRTKYEQYF	TGTGCCAGCTCACCACCGAGGACGAAATACGAGCAGTACTTC
TRBV4-3	NA	NA	TRBJ2-4	CASSLPDIQYF	TGCGCCAGCAGCCTTCCAGACATTCAGTACTTC
TRBV13	few	NA	TRBJ2-7	CASSADSLSYEQYF	TGTGCCAGCTCTGCGGACAGCCTCTCCTACGAGCAGTACTTC
TRBV20-1	few	NA	TRBJ1-2	CSASQRGYYGYTF	TGCAGTGCTTCCCAAAGGGGGTACTATGGCTACACCTTC
TRBV20-1	NA	NA	TRBJ1-1	CGRGGEYTEAFF	TGCGGTAGGGGAGGGGAGTACACTGAAGCTTTCTTT
TRBV7-2	few	TRBD2	TRBJ2-1	CASSFGLAGGGRGQFF	TGTGCCAGCAGCTTCGGACTAGCGGGGGGTGGTCGAGGGCAGTTCTTC
TRBV5-5	NA	TRBD1	TRBJ1-5	CASSLGQGVWQPQHF	TGTGCCAGCAGCTTGGGACAGGGGGTTTGGCAGCCCCAGCATTTT
TRBV7-2	NA	NA	TRBJ2-1	CASSPRVIFEQFF	TGTGCCAGCAGCCCCAGGGTCATATTTGAGCAGTTCTTC
TRBV5-1	few	TRBD2	TRBJ2-3	CASRSGTSGGTDTQYF	TGCGCCAGCAGATCCGGGACTAGCGGGGGGACAGATACGCAGTATTTT
TRBV11-3	few	TRBD1	TRBJ2-3	CASSRDSGTQYF	TGTGCCAGCAGTCGGGACAGTGGGACGCAGTATTTT
TRBV12-3/TRBV12-4	many	NA	TRBJ2-3	CASSLEGTVTDTQYF	TGTGCCAGCAGTTTAGAGGGGACTGTCACAGATACGCAGTATTTT
TRBV14	few	NA	TRBJ2-7	CASSQDETYEQYF	TGTGCCAGCAGCCAAGATGAGACATACGAGCAGTACTTC
TRBV6-5	few	NA	TRBJ1-2	CASSYGGQNYGYTF	TGTGCCAGCAGTTACGGGGGGCAGAACTATGGCTACACCTTC
TRBV6-5	NA	NA	TRBJ1-2	CASSYGWNTNYGYTF	TGTGCCAGCAGTTACGGGTGGAACACTAACTATGGCTACACCTTC
TRBV6-5	few	NA	TRBJ2-1	CASRRDSVNEQFF	TGTGCCAGCAGGCGAGACAGCGTCAATGAGCAGTTCTTC
TRBV5-1	few	TRBD1	TRBJ2-2	CASSSRTGETGELFF	TGCGCCAGCAGCTCACGGACAGGGGAGACCGGGGAGCTGTTTTTT
TRBV27	NA	NA	TRBJ1-1	CASSLSRTKNTEAFF	TGTGCCAGCAGTTTATCTAGGACAAAGAACACTGAAGCTTTCTTT
TRBV5-6	few	NA	TRBJ2-1	CASSYISATGDNEQFF	TGTGCCAGCAGCTATATTAGCGCTACGGGCGACAATGAGCAGTTCTTC
TRBV28	few	TRBD1	TRBJ1-1	CASSFPRGRPGTEAFF	TGTGCCAGCAGTTTTCCCAGGGGGCGCCCCGGCACTGAAGCTTTCTTT